Presented here are 12 T cell receptor beta chains from one specimen sequenced in a study of TET2 disruption in CD19-targeted CAR T cells. The antigens of these receptors remain unknown. The treatment was: autologous CTL019 cells: CD19 CAR with 4-1BB and CD3 zeta domains. The repertoire was sequenced with immunoSEQ multiplex PCR; TCRdb's copy has only in-frame clones and lacks some. In total, the table holds tens of thousands of clones. The material was CD8- CAR+ T cells sorted from cultured blood T cells, obtained for CD19 CAR T cell therapy. Documented subset: CD8-negative CAR-positive T cells from the infusion product. These receptors came from a man in his 70s with chronic lymphocytic leukemia.

A remark on this clone: The read halts 3 residues ahead of the CDR3 end, with the missing end drawn from the germline J gene. The rearrangement joins TRBV18 to TRBJ2-4; no clear D. This CDR3 has 13 amino acids. Per the germline V gene, CDR1 is KGHSH and CDR2 is LQKENI. CDR3 bases read: TGTGCCAGCTCACAGGGCAGGAATCAGCCT. Protein sequence: CASSQGRNQP. The entire CDR3 sequence reads CASSQGRNQPQYF.

About this clone itself: The CDR3 extends 3 residues past the end of the read, so its final part is completed from the germline J gene. V gene TRBV18 combines with J gene TRBJ2-3; TRBD2 agrees at 11 bases. The CDR3 totals 15 residues. Unmatched junction bases numbered 8, after V lost 6 bases and J lost 6 bases. Looked up from germline, CDR1 is KGHSH and CDR2 is LQKENI. The sequenced part of the CDR3 DNA is TGTGCCAGCTCCCGGGCTAGCGGGGGGTACGATACG. It is translated as CASSRASGGYDT. The whole CDR3 is CASSRASGGYDTQYF.

About this clone: The CDR3 goes on 3 residues after the read ends, and that part is filled in from the germline J gene. The chain carries TRBV28 and TRBJ1-2; TRBD1 matches 7 bases. CDR1 and CDR2 (germline): MDHEN, SYDVKM. There are 15 residues in the CDR3. J gave up 2 bases and V 5 bases, and 8 bases lay outside the gene matches. CDR3 in amino acids: CASSPGTAGNYGYTF. Incomplete CDR3 DNA: TGTGCCAGCAGTCCGGGGACAGCTGGAAACTATGGC.

About this clone: The CDR3 extends 3 residues past the end of the read, so its final part is completed from the germline J gene. The chain carries TRBV7-7 and TRBJ2-5; 10 positions match TRBD1. The CDR3 spans 14 residues. Germline V gene lookup returns CDR1 SSHAT and CDR2 FNYEAQ (reference sequence). The DNA read from the CDR3 is TGTGCCAGCAGCAGGGACAGGGGTACAGCTACC. Protein sequence: CASSRDRGTAT. The entire CDR3 reads CASSRDRGTATQYF.

Concerning this clone itself: The read ends 3 residues early relative to the CDR3; the germline J gene fills the gap. The rearrangement joins TRBV15 to TRBJ1-1; TRBD1 is a possible D gene (6 bases). Per the germline V gene, CDR1 is LNHNV and CDR2 is YYDKDF (reference sequence). The V end lost 1 base, the J end lost 3 bases, and 12 bases lay between the germline ends. The CDR3 is 15 residues long. The sequenced CDR3 bases are TGTGCCACCAGCAGAGGAATAGGGGGTGACACTGAA. Its translation is CATSRGIGGDTE. The full CDR3 is CATSRGIGGDTEAFF.

A word on this clone: The DNA ends 3 residues before the CDR3 does, and the rest of the CDR3 is filled in from the germline J gene. The V and J genes are TRBV6-2 or TRBV6-3 and TRBJ1-2, with unresolved D. Germline loops: CDR1 MNHEY, CDR2 SVGEGT. This CDR3 comprises 14 residues. The CDR3 protein is CASIRSRGRGDYTF. The CDR3 DNA, read in part, is TGTGCCAGCATTCGTTCTAGAGGTCGTGGCGAC.

Turning to this clone: Read sequence stops 3 residues before the CDR3 end, and the germline J gene provides the missing end. The chain is built from TRBV7-9 and TRBJ2-4, with TRBD1 matching over 8 bases. The CDR3 length is 14 residues. Germline-derived CDR1 and CDR2 are SEHNR and FQNEAQ (reference sequence). The CDR3 sequence: CASTQDDRGYGQYF. The part of the CDR3 DNA that was read is TGTGCCAGCACCCAAGACGACAGGGGCTATGGT.

Points on this clone: The read falls 3 residues short of the CDR3 end, and the missing part is taken from the germline J gene. This chain connects TRBV19 to TRBJ1-5; D gene uncertain. V was clipped by 10 bases and J by 5 bases, with 18 bases between them. The CDR3 is 14 residues long. Germline values: CDR1 LNHDA, CDR2 SQIVND (reference sequence). CDR3 region: CATSDYLRDQPQHF. The CDR3 DNA, read in part, is TGTGCCACCTCGGACTACCTTCGAGATCAGCCC.

A word on this clone: The read finishes 3 residues shy of the CDR3 end, and the germline J gene is used to complete it. The rearrangement joins TRBV2 to TRBJ2-2; 10 bases agree with TRBD2. V was pared by 7 bases and J by 3 bases, with 8 bases of the junction left unmatched. CDR1 and CDR2 (germline): SNHLY, FYNNEI. This CDR3 is built from 16 residues. CDR3 protein: CASNGLAGAYTGELFF. The sequenced CDR3 bases are TGTGCCAGCAATGGGCTAGCGGGGGCCTACACCGGGGAG.

Notes on this clone: The read ends 3 residues before the CDR3 terminus; that terminus is restored from the germline J gene. The chain recombines TRBV18 with TRBJ2-3, with D possibly matching TRBD1 (5 bases). V was clipped by 4 bases and J by 5 bases, with 7 bases between them. Germline V gives CDR1 KGHSH, CDR2 LQKENI. The CDR3 has 12 residues. The CDR3 DNA, read in part, is TGTGCCAGCTCACTCAGGGTAGATACG. It encodes CASSLRVDT. The CDR3 as a whole reads CASSLRVDTQYF.

A remark on this clone: The germline gene is not matched at one end of the junction; a read error may be the cause. Read sequence stops 3 residues before the CDR3 end, and the germline J gene provides the missing end. The same CDR3 arises from other DNA sequences in this sample as well. The V and J genes are TRBV10-3 and TRBJ1-3; a possible D gene is TRBD1 (5 bases). The CDR3 loop spans 16 amino acids. Per germline, CDR1 ENHRY and CDR2 SYGVKD. CDR3 bases read: TGTGCCATCAGTGCCGGGGGGGGAGGAACTGGAAACACT. Residues: CAISAGGGGTGNT. The full CDR3 sequence reads CAISAGGGGTGNTIYF.

A remark on this clone: The read halts 3 residues ahead of the CDR3 end, with the missing end drawn from the germline J gene. The chain links TRBV11-2 to TRBJ2-1; 9 bases are a match to TRBD1. Germline CDR1 reads SGHAT; CDR2 reads FQNNGV. Losses at the gene ends were 5 bases for V and 1 base for J; bases not matched to a gene: 3. The CDR3 has 15 residues. The CDR3 sequence is CASSQDRGSYNEQFF. The sequenced part of the CDR3 DNA is TGTGCCAGCAGCCAAGACAGGGGGTCCTACAATGAG.